This section outlines one TCR beta chain sequence together with its context. The antigen is not known. The record originates from a study of OX40 agonist ivuxolimab in advanced cancers. Study-level information: Dosing consisted of intravenous ivuxolimab at 0.01 to 10 mg/kg every 2 weeks. Hepatocellular carcinoma, melanoma, renal cell or head and neck cancer affected the dose-escalation patients. Age averaged 60 years (range about 23 to 80), and 82.7% were male. Findings of the study overall: Patients with a partial response at 0.1-3.0 mg/kg had among the lowest clonal expansion.

V was clipped by 4 bases and J by 0 bases, with 11 bases between them. The germline gives CDR1 SGHRS, CDR2 YFSETQ. The CDR3 spans 15 residues. Clones were sequenced by immunoSEQ multiplex PCR, and TCRdb holds only the in-frame ones, with some missing. This sample has tens of thousands of clones, with 84% found just once. The material was CD4+ or CD8+ T cells sorted from blood, obtained in a trial of the OX40 agonist ivuxolimab. The chain joins TRBV5-1 to TRBJ1-3, with D possibly matching TRBD1 (6 bases). This clonotype was obtained from an adult with an advanced solid tumor such as melanoma, head and neck, liver or kidney cancer. Here the CDR3 reads CASSPRGGSGNTIYF. The CDR3 nucleotides read TGCGCCAGCAGCCCGAGGGGGGGCTCTGGAAACACCATATATTTT.